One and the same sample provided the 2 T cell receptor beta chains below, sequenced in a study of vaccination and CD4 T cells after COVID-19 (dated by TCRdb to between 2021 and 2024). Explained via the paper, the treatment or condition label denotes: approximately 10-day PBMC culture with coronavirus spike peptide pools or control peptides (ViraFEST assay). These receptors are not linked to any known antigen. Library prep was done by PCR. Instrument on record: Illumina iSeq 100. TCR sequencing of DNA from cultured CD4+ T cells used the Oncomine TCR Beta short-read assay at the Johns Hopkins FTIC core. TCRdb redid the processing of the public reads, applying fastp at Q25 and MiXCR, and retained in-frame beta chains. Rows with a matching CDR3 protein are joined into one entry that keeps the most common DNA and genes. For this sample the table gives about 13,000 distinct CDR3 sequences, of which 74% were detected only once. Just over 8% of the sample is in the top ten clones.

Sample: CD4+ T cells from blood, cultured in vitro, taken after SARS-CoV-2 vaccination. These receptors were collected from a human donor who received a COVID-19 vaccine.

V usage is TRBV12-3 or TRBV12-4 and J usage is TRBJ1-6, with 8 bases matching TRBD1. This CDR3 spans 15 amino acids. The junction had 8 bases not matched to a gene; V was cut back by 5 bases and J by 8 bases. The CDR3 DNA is TGTGCCAGCAGTGAAGGACAGGGAAGAGATTCACCCCTCCACTTT. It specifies CASSEGQGRDSPLHF.

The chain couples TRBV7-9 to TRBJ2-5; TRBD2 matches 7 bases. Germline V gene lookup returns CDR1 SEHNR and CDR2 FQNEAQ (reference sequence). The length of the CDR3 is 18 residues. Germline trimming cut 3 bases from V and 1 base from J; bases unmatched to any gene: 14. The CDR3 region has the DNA TGTGCCAGCAGCTTGCCCCAGTCGTGGGGGGGGATCCAAGAGACCCAGTACTTC. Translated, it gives CASSLPQSWGGIQETQYF.